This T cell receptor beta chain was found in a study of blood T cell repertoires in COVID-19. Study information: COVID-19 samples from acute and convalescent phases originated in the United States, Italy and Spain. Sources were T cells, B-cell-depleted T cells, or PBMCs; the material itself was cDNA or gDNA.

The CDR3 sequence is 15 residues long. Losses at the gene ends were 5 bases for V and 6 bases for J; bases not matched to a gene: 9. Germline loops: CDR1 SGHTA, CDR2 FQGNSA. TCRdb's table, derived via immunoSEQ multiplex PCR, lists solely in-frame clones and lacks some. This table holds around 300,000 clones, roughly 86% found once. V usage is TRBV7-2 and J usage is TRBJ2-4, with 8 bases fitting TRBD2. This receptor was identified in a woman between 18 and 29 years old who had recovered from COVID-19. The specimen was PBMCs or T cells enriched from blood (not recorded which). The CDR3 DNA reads TGTGCCAGCAGCCCGCCCGGGGGGGACTCAAACATTCAGTACTTC. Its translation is CASSPPGGDSNIQYF. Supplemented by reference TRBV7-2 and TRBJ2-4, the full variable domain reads GAGVSQSPSNKVTEKGKDVELRCDPISGHTALYWYRQSLGQGLEFLIYFQGNSAPDKSGLPSDRFSAERTGGSVSTLTIQRTQQEDSAVYLCASSPPGGDSNIQYFGAGTRLSVL.